Reported below is one TCR beta chain. The record originates from a study of PD-1 blockade in mismatch repair-deficient tumors. TCRs were sequenced from a few patients responding to pembrolizumab. TCRdb's table, derived via immunoSEQ multiplex PCR, lists solely in-frame clones and lacks some. The data contain 70,000 to 95,000 clones, 80% to 90% of them singletons. The trim removed 1 base at V and 3 bases at J, leaving 4 bases unmatched. The CDR3 has 17 amino acids. Germline CDR1 and CDR2: SGHVS and FQNEAQ. The chain joins TRBV7-8 to TRBJ2-2; 11 positions agree with TRBD2. The sequencing used peripheral blood, collected 44 weeks after starting pembrolizumab. This TCR was recovered from an adult with mismatch repair-deficient cancer. In DNA, the CDR3 is TGTGCCAGCAGCTTAGAACTAGCGGGAGTTGACACCGGGGAGCTGTTTTTT. Protein: CASSLELAGVDTGELFF.